This T cell receptor (beta chain) was identified during a study of OX40 agonist ivuxolimab in advanced cancers. Study context: Hepatocellular carcinoma, melanoma, renal cell or head and neck cancer affected the dose-escalation patients.

Repertoires were generated with immunoSEQ multiplex PCR, while TCRdb's copy carries only in-frame clones and drops some. The sample holds around 66,000 clones, 86% seen once. The clonotype comes from an adult with an advanced solid tumor such as melanoma, head and neck, liver or kidney cancer. The sample consisted of CD4+ or CD8+ T cells sorted from blood, taken in a trial of the OX40 agonist ivuxolimab.

CDR3 region: CASTGTGMSTDTQYF. The CDR3, as DNA: TGTGCCAGCACCGGGACGGGGATGAGCACAGATACGCAGTATTTT. J is TRBJ2-3 and V is TRBV11-2, with D perhaps being TRBD1 or TRBD2 (5 bases each). There are 15 residues in the CDR3. Germline V gives CDR1 SGHAT, CDR2 FQNNGV. Trimming pared 7 bases from V and 0 bases from J, leaving 14 bases between.